This TCR beta chain was observed in a study of blood T cell repertoires in COVID-19. Overall study: Nucleic acid was either cDNA or gDNA, and it came from T cells, B-cell-depleted T cells, or PBMCs.

The repertoire was sequenced with immunoSEQ multiplex PCR; TCRdb's copy has only in-frame clones and lacks some. The repertoire holds 210,000 or so clones, with just under 90% as singletons. Germline CDR1 reads KGHSH; CDR2 reads LQKENI. The length of the CDR3 is 12 residues. The V end was cut by 3 bases, the J end by 9 bases, with 6 bases between. Patients in Seattle were enrolled during active infection, then followed longitudinally. Sequencing input: peripheral blood. The chain is built from TRBV18 and TRBJ1-6; D gene uncertain. This sequence was found in a man in his thirties or forties with COVID-19, enrolled during active disease. The CDR3 protein is CASSPSVSPLHF. DNA for the CDR3: TGTGCCAGCTCACCTTCCGTTTCACCCCTCCACTTT. The full variable domain, its missing parts supplied by reference TRBV18 and TRBJ1-6, is NAGVMQNPRHLVRRRGQEARLRCSPMKGHSHVYWYRQLPEEGLKFMVYLQKENIIDESGMPKERFSAEFPKEGPSILRIQQVVRGDSAAYFCASSPSVSPLHFGNGTRLTVT.